The 2 T cell receptor beta chains listed next were all sequenced from one sample in a study of T-cell memory formation after mild COVID-19. TCRdb analysed the 5' RACE reads with MiXCR anew, one entry per CDR3 protein. The sample has approximately 440,000 distinct CDR3 sequences, 20% seen once; the top ten hold around 9.2%. The sample consisted of PBMCs or a T cell subset sorted from them (not recorded which). Every receptor here comes from an adult woman who had mild COVID-19 (a few samples of this study predate the infection). Cell type and time point are not known.

The chain carries TRBV12-3 or TRBV12-4 and TRBJ2-5; TRBD1 aligns across 7 bases. The V segment lost 3 bases and the J segment 4 bases; nucleotides outside the gene matches: 8. The CDR3 spans 15 residues. CDR3 sequence: CASSFRQGRTETQYF. In DNA, the CDR3 is TGTGCCAGCAGTTTTAGACAGGGCAGGACAGAGACCCAGTACTTC.

The chain has TRBV2 and TRBJ2-3; tentative D call: TRBD1 (6 bases). Between the trimmed V and J ends, which lost 5 bases and 5 bases, there was a span of 14 bases. Germline CDR1 and CDR2: SNHLY and FYNNEI. The CDR3 is made up of 14 amino acids. DNA for the CDR3: TGTGCCAGCAGTCCAGGGGTAACACAAGATACGCAGTATTTT. As protein: CASSPGVTQDTQYF. Full variable domain (remainder filled in from reference TRBV2 and TRBJ2-3): EPEVTQTPSHQVTQMGQEVILRCVPISNHLYFYWYRQILGQKVEFLVSFYNNEISEKSEIFDDQFSVERPDGSNFTLKIRSTKLEDSAMYFCASSPGVTQDTQYFGPGTRLTVL.